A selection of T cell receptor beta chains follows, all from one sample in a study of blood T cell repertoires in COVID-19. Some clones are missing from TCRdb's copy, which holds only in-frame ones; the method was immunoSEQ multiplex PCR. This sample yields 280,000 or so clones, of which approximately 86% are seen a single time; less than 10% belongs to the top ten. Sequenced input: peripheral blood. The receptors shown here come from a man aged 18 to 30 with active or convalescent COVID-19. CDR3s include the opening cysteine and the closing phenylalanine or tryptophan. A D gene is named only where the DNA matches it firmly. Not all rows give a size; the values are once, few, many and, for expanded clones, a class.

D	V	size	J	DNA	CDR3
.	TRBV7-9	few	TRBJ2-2	TGTGCCAGCAGCTTAGGGGCAGATAACACCGGGGAGCTGTTTTTT	CASSLGADNTGELFF
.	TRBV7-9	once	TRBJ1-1	TGTGCCAGCAGCAATACAGGGCCGTCTGAAGCTTTCTTT	CASSNTGPSEAFF
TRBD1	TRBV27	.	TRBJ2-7	TGTGCCAGCAGTTTAGGGACAGGGGGCTCCTACGAGCAGTACTTC	CASSLGTGGSYEQYF
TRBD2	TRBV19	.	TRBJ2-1	TGTGCCAGTAGATACTTGGGGACTAGCGGGAGCTCCTACAATGAGCAGTTCTTC	CASRYLGTSGSSYNEQFF
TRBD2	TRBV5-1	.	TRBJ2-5	TGCGCCAGCAGCGCGGGGGGACCGAGGGGTGAGACCCAGTACTTC	CASSAGGPRGETQYF
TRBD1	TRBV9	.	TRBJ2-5	TGTGCCAGCAGCGGGGGGACAGGGACAGAGACCCAGTACTTC	CASSGGTGTETQYF
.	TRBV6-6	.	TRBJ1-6	TGTGCCAGCAGTTACTCGGGGGCGGATTCACCCCTCCACTTT	CASSYSGADSPLHF
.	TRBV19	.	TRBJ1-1	TGTGCCACGCACTCCGTGGCAGGGGTGAACACTGAAGCTTTCTTT	CATHSVAGVNTEAFF
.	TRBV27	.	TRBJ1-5	TGTGCCAGCAGTTTCGGGGGTGAAAACCAGCCCCAGCATTTT	CASSFGGENQPQHF
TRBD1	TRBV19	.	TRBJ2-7	TGTGCCAGTAGTATCCGACAGGGTGAGTCCCAGCAGTACTTC	CASSIRQGESQQYF
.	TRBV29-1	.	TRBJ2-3	TGCAGCGAGACCAGGGTCGGGACGCAGTATTTT	CSETRVGTQYF
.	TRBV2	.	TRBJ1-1	TGTGCCAGCAACACAGGGTATATGACTGAAGCTTTCTTT	CASNTGYMTEAFF
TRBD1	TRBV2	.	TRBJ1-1	TGTGCCAGCAGTGATGACCGGGACAGGATGAACACTGAAGCTTTCTTT	CASSDDRDRMNTEAFF
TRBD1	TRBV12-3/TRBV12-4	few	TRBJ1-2	TGTGCCAGCACCGCACAGGGGAACTATGGCTACACCTTC	CASTAQGNYGYTF
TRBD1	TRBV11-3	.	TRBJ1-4	TGTGCCAGCAGCTTTGTGGGACAGGTCTTTGCAACTAATGAAAAACTGTTTTTT	CASSFVGQVFATNEKLFF
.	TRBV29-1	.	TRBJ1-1	TGCAGCGTTACTTGGGAGGGTGAAGCTTTCTTT	CSVTWEGEAFF
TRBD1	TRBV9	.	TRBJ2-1	TGTGCCAGCAGCGGGACAGGGGATAATGAGCAGTTCTTC	CASSGTGDNEQFF
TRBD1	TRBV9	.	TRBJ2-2	TGTGCCAGCAGCGGCATGGGACAGGGGGATACCGGGGAGCTGTTTTTT	CASSGMGQGDTGELFF
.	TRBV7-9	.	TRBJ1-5	TGTGCCAGCAGGGTCAGGGTCTATAGCAATCAGCCCCAGCATTTT	CASRVRVYSNQPQHF
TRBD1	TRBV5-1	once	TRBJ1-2	TGCGCCAGCAGCTTATGGGTGACAGGGGCTAACTATGGCTACACCTTC	CASSLWVTGANYGYTF
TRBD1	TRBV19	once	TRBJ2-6	TGTGCCAGTAGTATAATGGGACAGGCCTCTGGGGCCAACGTCCTGACTTTC	CASSIMGQASGANVLTF
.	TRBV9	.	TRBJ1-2	TGTGCCAGCAGCGAGCGGGGTATGAGTTTTGGCTACACCTTC	CASSERGMSFGYTF
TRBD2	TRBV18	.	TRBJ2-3	TGTGCCAGCTCACCACCGGGAGGGAAAACAGATACGCAGTATTTT	CASSPPGGKTDTQYF
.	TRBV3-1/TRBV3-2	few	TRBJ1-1	TGTGCCAGCAGCCAGACTGGGACATCGGACACTGAAGCTTTCTTT	CASSQTGTSDTEAFF
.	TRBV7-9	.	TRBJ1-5	TGTGCCAGCAGCTTAGTGGCAGGGCAGCCCCAGCATTTT	CASSLVAGQPQHF
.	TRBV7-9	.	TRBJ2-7	TGTGCCAGCAGCTCCATGGGCTATCTCTCCTACGAGCAGTACTTC	CASSSMGYLSYEQYF
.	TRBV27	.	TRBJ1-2	TGTGCCAGCAGTTTATTTCCGGGACTGCTTGATGGCTACACCTTC	CASSLFPGLLDGYTF
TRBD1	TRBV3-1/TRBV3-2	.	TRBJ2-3	TGTGCCAGCAGCTTGGACAGGGGAGGCACAGATACGCAGTATTTT	CASSLDRGGTDTQYF
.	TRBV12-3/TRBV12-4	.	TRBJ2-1	TGTGCCAGCCGTAATGACAATGAGCAGTTCTTC	CASRNDNEQFF
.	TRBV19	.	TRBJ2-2	TGTGCCAGTAGTATATGGCAGTCGAACACCGGGGAGCTGTTTTTT	CASSIWQSNTGELFF
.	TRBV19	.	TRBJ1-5	TGTGCCAGTAGTATAGCGGGTTGGGAGCCCCAGCATTTT	CASSIAGWEPQHF
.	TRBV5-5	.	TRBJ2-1	TGTGCCAGCAGCTTGGACAGGGTCACCTACAATGAGCAGTTCTTC	CASSLDRVTYNEQFF
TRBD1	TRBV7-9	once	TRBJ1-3	TGTGCCAGCAGCTTAGGGGACAGACAGAAACACTCTGGAAACACCATATATTTT	CASSLGDRQKHSGNTIYF
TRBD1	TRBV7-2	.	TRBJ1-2	TGTGCCAGCAGTAATCGCGGGACAGACTATGGCTACACCTTC	CASSNRGTDYGYTF
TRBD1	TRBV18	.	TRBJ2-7	TGTGCCAGCTCACCAGGGACAGGGATCTACGAGCAGTACTTC	CASSPGTGIYEQYF
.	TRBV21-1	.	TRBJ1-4	TGTGCCAGCAGCCTCGGATGGACAGGGACGAAACTGTTTTTT	CASSLGWTGTKLFF
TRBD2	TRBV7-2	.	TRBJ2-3	TGTGCCAGCAGCAGGACTAGCGGGGGGGCTGAGAATACGCAGTATTTT	CASSRTSGGAENTQYF
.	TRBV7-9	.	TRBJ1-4	TGTGCCAGCAGCCCAATGAGAATGAATGAAAAACTGTTTTTT	CASSPMRMNEKLFF
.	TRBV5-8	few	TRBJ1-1	TGTGCCAGCAGCTTGGCACGGAGCAATACTGAAGCTTTCTTT	CASSLARSNTEAFF
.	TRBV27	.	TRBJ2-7	TGTGCCAGCAGTTTCTCCGTCCCGAGGGAATACGAGCAGTACTTC	CASSFSVPREYEQYF
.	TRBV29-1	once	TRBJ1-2	TGCAGCGATGGACAGCCAGCTAATGGCTACACCTTC	CSDGQPANGYTF
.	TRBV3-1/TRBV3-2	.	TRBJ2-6	TGTGCCAGCAGCTCCAGGGTACCCGGGGCCAACGTCCTGACTTTC	CASSSRVPGANVLTF
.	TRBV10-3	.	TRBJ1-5	TGTGCCATCAGCCGGGACATCTCGGGTCAGCCCCAGCATTTT	CAISRDISGQPQHF
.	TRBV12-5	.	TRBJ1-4	TGTGCTAGTGGTTTGGGACAGGATAATGAAAAACTGTTTTTT	CASGLGQDNEKLFF
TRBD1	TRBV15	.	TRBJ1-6	TGTGCCACCAGCCAAGGTCCTTGGGACAGGGTTTCCTCACCCCTCCACTTT	CATSQGPWDRVSSPLHF
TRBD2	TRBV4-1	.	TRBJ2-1	TGCGCCAGCAGCCAAGATCTGCGGGGGGGGACATGGCAGTTCTTC	CASSQDLRGGTWQFF
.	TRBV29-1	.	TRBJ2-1	TGCAGCGCAGAGATCTACAATGAGCAGTTCTTC	CSAEIYNEQFF
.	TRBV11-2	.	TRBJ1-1	TGTGCCAGCACCTTGGAGTATAACACTGAAGCTTTCTTT	CASTLEYNTEAFF